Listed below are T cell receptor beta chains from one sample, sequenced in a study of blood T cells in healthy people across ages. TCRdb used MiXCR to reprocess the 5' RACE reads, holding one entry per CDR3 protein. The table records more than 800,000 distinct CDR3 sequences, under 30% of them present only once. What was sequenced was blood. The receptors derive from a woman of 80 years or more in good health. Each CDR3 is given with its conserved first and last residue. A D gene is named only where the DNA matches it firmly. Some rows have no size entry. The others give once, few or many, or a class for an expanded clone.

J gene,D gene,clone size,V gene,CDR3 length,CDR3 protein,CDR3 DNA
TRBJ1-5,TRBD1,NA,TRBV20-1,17,CSARATPGQHSNQPQHF,TGCAGTGCTAGAGCCACCCCGGGACAGCATAGCAATCAGCCCCAGCATTTT
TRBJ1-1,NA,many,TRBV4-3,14,CASSQDQGPSGAFF,TGCGCCAGCAGCCAAGATCAGGGACCCAGTGGAGCTTTCTTT
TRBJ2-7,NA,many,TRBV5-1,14,CASSLGRTTYEQYF,TGCGCCAGCAGCTTGGGGCGGACCACCTACGAGCAGTACTTC
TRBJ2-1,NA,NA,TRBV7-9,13,CASSLSGVDEQFF,TGTGCCAGCAGCTTGTCAGGGGTGGATGAGCAGTTCTTC
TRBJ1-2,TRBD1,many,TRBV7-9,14,CASSTGGDSRGYTF,TGTGCCAGCTCTACAGGGGGCGATAGTAGAGGCTACACCTTC
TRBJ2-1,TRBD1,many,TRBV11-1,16,CASSSSGTGGYNEQFF,TGTGCCAGCAGCTCCTCCGGGACAGGGGGCTACAATGAGCAGTTCTTC
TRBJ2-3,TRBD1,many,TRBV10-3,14,CAIGVGTGEHTQYF,TGTGCCATTGGGGTCGGGACAGGAGAACATACGCAGTATTTT
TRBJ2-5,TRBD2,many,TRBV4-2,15,CASSQRGEKQETQYF,TGTGCCAGCAGCCAGCGGGGGGAAAAACAAGAGACCCAGTACTTC
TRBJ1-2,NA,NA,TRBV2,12,CASREGLRGYTF,TGTGCCAGCAGGGAGGGACTTAGAGGCTACACCTTC
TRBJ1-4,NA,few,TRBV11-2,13,CASSGGPNEKLFF,TGTGCCAGCAGTGGAGGTCCTAATGAAAAACTGTTTTTT
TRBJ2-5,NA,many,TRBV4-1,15,CASSQAPSRGETQYF,TGCGCCAGCAGCCAAGCACCGTCGAGGGGGGAGACCCAGTACTTC
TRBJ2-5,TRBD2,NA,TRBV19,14,CASSVLAGGETQYF,TGTGCCAGTAGTGTACTAGCGGGGGGGGAGACCCAGTACTTC
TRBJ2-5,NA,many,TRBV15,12,CATSREGETQYF,TGTGCCACCAGCAGAGAGGGCGAGACCCAGTACTTC
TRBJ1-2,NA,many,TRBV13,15,CASSTPGEKNYGYTF,TGTGCCAGCAGCACCCCCGGGGAGAAGAACTATGGCTACACCTTC
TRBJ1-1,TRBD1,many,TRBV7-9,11,CAIQGDTEAFF,TGTGCCATACAGGGGGACACTGAAGCTTTCTTT
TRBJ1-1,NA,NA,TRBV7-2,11,CASSSTRAAFF,TGTGCCAGCAGCTCTACCAGAGCAGCTTTCTTT
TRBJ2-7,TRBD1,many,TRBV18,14,CASSPTGGNYEQYF,TGTGCCAGCTCACCAACAGGGGGCAACTACGAGCAGTACTTC
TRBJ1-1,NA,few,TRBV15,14,CATSRPQGNTEAFF,TGTGCCACCAGCAGACCACAGGGAAACACTGAAGCTTTCTTT
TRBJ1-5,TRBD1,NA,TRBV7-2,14,CASSPRTGLQPQHF,TGTGCCAGCAGCCCCCGGACAGGGCTTCAGCCCCAGCATTTT
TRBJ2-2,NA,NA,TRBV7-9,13,CASSSFGGTELFF,TGTGCCAGCAGCTCTTTTGGGGGCACGGAGCTGTTTTTT
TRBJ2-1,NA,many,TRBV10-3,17,CAISELGTGGSYNEQFF,TGTGCCATCAGTGAGTTAGGGACCGGGGGCTCCTACAATGAGCAGTTCTTC
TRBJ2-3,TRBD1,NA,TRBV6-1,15,CASTFRTGSTDTQYF,TGTGCCAGCACTTTCAGGACAGGGAGCACAGATACGCAGTATTTT
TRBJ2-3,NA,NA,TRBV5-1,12,CASRATADTQYF,TGCGCCAGCAGGGCGACAGCAGATACGCAGTATTTT
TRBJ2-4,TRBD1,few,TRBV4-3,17,CASSRGTGGGSKNIQYF,TGCGCCAGCAGCCGGGGAACAGGGGGTGGGTCCAAAAACATTCAGTACTTC
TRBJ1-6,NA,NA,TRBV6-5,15,CASSYTIRGDSPLHF,TGTGCCAGCAGTTACACCATCCGGGGTGATTCACCCCTCCACTTT
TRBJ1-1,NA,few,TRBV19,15,CASSISGAPRTEAFF,TGTGCCAGTAGTATATCGGGGGCGCCTCGTACTGAAGCTTTCTTT
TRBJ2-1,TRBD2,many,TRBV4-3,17,CASSQGGGEMWGNEQFF,TGCGCCAGCAGCCAAGGGGGGGGAGAAATGTGGGGCAATGAGCAGTTCTTC
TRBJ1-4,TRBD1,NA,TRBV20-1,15,CSALTTGTGSEKLFF,TGCAGTGCTCTTACCACCGGGACAGGGAGTGAAAAACTGTTTTTT
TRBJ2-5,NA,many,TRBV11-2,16,CASSLVTGTFQETQYF,TGTGCCAGCAGCTTAGTAACAGGGACTTTCCAAGAGACCCAGTACTTC
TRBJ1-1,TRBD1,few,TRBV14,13,CASTWTGNTEAFF,TGTGCCAGCACTTGGACAGGTAACACTGAAGCTTTCTTT
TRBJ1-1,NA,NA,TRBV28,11,CAGRGEHEAFF,TGTGCCGGAAGGGGAGAGCATGAAGCTTTCTTT
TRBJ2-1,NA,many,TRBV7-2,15,CASSLEGGRYNEQFF,TGTGCCAGCAGCTTGGAGGGGGGGCGGTACAATGAGCAGTTCTTC
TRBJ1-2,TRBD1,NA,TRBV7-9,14,CASSSLGTGYGYTF,TGTGCCAGCAGCTCGCTCGGGACAGGATATGGCTACACCTTC
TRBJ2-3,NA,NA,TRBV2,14,CASRWQGNTDTQYF,TGTGCCAGCAGATGGCAGGGGAACACAGATACGCAGTATTTT
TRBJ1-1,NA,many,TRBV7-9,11,CASSKQQEAFF,TGTGCCAGCAGCAAACAGCAGGAAGCTTTCTTT
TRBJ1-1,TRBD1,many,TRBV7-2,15,CASSLGTGMRTEAFF,TGTGCCAGCAGCTTAGGGACAGGGATGCGGACTGAAGCTTTCTTT
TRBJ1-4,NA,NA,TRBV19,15,CASSVAANHGEKLFF,TGTGCCAGTAGTGTCGCGGCGAACCATGGGGAAAAACTGTTTTTT
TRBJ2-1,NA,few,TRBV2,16,CASSFKGGRPGNEQFF,TGTGCCAGCAGTTTTAAGGGCGGCCGTCCTGGCAATGAGCAGTTCTTC
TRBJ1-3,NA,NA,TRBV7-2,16,CASSLYGSLSGNTIYF,TGTGCCAGCAGCTTATACGGATCCCTCTCTGGAAACACCATATATTTT
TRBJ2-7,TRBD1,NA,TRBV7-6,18,CASSLAWDGQGPSYEQYF,TGTGCCAGCAGCTTAGCGTGGGACGGACAGGGGCCCTCCTACGAGCAGTACTTC
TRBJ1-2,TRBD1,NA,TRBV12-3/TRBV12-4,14,CASSYRGRPRGYTF,TGTGCCAGCAGTTACAGGGGGCGACCGAGGGGCTACACCTTC
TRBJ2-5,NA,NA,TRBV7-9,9,CACEETQYF,TGTGCCTGCGAGGAGACCCAGTACTTC
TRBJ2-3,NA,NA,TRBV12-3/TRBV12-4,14,CASNLGVGADTQYF,TGTGCCAGCAATCTAGGGGTGGGAGCAGATACGCAGTATTTT
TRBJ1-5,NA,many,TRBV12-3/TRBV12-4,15,CASSFSGIQGQPQHF,TGTGCCAGCAGTTTTTCCGGAATACAGGGACAGCCCCAGCATTTT
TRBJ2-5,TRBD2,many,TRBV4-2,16,CASSQWGGGNLETQYF,TGTGCCAGCAGCCAGTGGGGCGGGGGGAACCTAGAGACCCAGTACTTC
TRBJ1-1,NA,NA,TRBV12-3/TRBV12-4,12,CASSKRTEEAFF,TGTGCCAGCAGTAAACGGACAGAGGAAGCTTTCTTT
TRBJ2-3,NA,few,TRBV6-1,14,CASGPRGSTDTQYF,TGTGCCAGCGGCCCCCGGGGTTCCACAGATACGCAGTATTTT
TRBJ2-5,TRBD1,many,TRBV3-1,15,CASSQGGTGQETQYF,TGTGCCAGCAGCCAAGGAGGGACAGGCCAAGAGACCCAGTACTTC
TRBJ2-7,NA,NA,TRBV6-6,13,CDSSPQGGYEQYF,TGTGACAGCAGTCCGCAGGGTGGGTACGAGCAGTACTTC
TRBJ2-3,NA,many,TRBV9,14,CASSPGQRTDTQYF,TGTGCCAGCAGCCCAGGACAGCGCACAGATACGCAGTATTTT
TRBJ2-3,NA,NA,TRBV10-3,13,CAASGASTDTQYF,TGTGCCGCCTCCGGAGCTAGCACAGATACGCAGTATTTT
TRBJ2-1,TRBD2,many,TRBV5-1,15,CASSWTSGGYNEQFF,TGCGCCAGCAGCTGGACTAGCGGGGGCTACAATGAGCAGTTCTTC
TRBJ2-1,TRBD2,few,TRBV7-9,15,CASSPGVRGDNEQFF,TGTGCCAGCAGCCCAGGGGTGCGGGGGGACAATGAGCAGTTCTTC
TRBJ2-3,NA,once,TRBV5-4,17,CASGPGGGGRWADTQYF,TGTGCCAGCGGCCCCGGTGGAGGCGGGCGGTGGGCAGATACGCAGTATTTT